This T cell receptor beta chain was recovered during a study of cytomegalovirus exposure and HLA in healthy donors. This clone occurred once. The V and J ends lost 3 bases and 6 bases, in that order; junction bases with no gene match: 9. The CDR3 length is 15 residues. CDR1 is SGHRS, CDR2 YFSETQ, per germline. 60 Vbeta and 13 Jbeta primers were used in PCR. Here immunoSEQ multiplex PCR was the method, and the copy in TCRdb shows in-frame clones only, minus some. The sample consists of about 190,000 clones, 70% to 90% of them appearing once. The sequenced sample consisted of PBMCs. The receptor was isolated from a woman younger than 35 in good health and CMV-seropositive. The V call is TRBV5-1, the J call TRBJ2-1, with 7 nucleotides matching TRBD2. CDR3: CASSYGLVAGNEQFF. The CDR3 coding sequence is TGCGCCAGCAGCTATGGACTAGTGGCCGGCAATGAGCAGTTCTTC.